A single sample is the source of the 23 T cell receptor beta chains below, sequenced in a study of cytomegalovirus exposure and HLA in healthy donors. The PCR made use of 60 Vbeta and 13 Jbeta primers. Data came from immunoSEQ multiplex PCR; TCRdb stores just in-frame clones and leaves some out. Of 150,000 or so clones listed, roughly 85% were seen once; the top ten hold 6.3%. The sequencing sample was made of PBMCs. The source of these receptors is a middle-aged man in good health and CMV-seropositive.

A few counts support this clone. One end of the junction varies from germline; a read error may be responsible. V is TRBV27 and J is TRBJ2-6; D is perhaps TRBD1 (6 bases). The CDR3 is made up of 17 amino acids. From germline, CDR1 is MNHEY and CDR2 SMNVEV (reference sequence). CDR3 bases: TGTGCCAGCAGTTTATTTGGACAGTCCTCTGGGGCCAACGGCCTGACTTTC. This gives the protein CASSLFGQSSGANGLTF.

The V gene is TRBV4-2, the J gene TRBJ1-6; 9 nucleotides agree with TRBD1. This CDR3 contains 14 residues. The germline gives CDR1 LGHNA, CDR2 YNFKEQ. Trimming removed 4 bases from V and 10 bases from J; junction bases left unmatched: 5. The CDR3, as DNA: TGTGCCAGCAGCCGGGACAGGGTGGCGTCACCCCTCCACTTT. Its translation is CASSRDRVASPLHF.

V gene TRBV5-1 combines with J gene TRBJ2-1; TRBD1 matches 8 bases. In germline, CDR1 is SGHRS, CDR2 YFSETQ. The trim removed 1 base at V and 7 bases at J, leaving 7 bases unmatched. The CDR3 covers 15 residues. The CDR3 DNA sequence: TGCGCCAGCAGCTTGTCGGGACAGGTTATGAATGAGCAGTTCTTC. Translated, it gives CASSLSGQVMNEQFF.

This clone was observed once. The chain is built from TRBV2 and TRBJ1-5, with TRBD1 identical over 9 bases. V lost 7 bases, J lost 7 bases, and 5 bases stayed unmatched. The CDR3 extends over 13 amino acids. Per the germline V gene, CDR1 is SNHLY and CDR2 is FYNNEI. CDR3 in amino acids: CASNRDREQPQHF. The CDR3 DNA is TGTGCCAGCAACCGGGACAGGGAACAGCCCCAGCATTTT.

This chain joins TRBV6-5 and TRBJ1-2; D gene unclear. This CDR3 has 15 amino acids. Germline CDR1 MNHEY, CDR2 SVGAGI. Trimming removed 0 bases from V and 1 base from J, with 9 bases in between. This CDR3 is CASSYSRQINYGYTF. The DNA of the CDR3 is TGTGCCAGCAGTTACTCGAGGCAGATTAACTATGGCTACACCTTC.

The chain employs TRBV29-1 and TRBJ2-5; 8 nucleotides align to TRBD1. The germline V gene encodes CDR1 SQVTM and CDR2 ANQGSEA. The CDR3 has 13 amino acids. The V gene end was trimmed by 1 base and the J gene end by 6 bases; junction bases not matched to a gene: 4. CDR3 nucleotides: TGCAGCGTTGAAGCCAGGGGGCTGAAGACCCAGTACTTC. This codes for CSVEARGLKTQYF.

V gene TRBV6-5 combines with J gene TRBJ1-5; 7 bases align to TRBD1. V shed 2 bases and J 6 bases; nucleotides not matched to a gene: 7. CDR3 length: 15 residues. Looked up from germline, CDR1 is MNHEY and CDR2 is SVGAGI. CDR3 in amino acids: CASSYRTGYSQPQHF. CDR3 nucleotides: TGTGCCAGCAGTTACCGGACAGGATATAGTCAGCCCCAGCATTTT.

DNA of the CDR3: TGTGCCAGTAGTATAGGGACAAGCAACTCCTACGAGCAGTACTTC. Amino acid sequence: CASSIGTSNSYEQYF. The genes are TRBV19 and TRBJ2-7; D might be TRBD1 (5 bases). Trimming removed 1 base from V and 0 bases from J, with 10 bases in between. Germline V gene lookup returns CDR1 LNHDA and CDR2 SQIVND (reference sequence). CDR3 length: 15 amino acids. Drawing the rest from reference TRBV19 and TRBJ2-7, the complete variable domain is DGGITQSPKYLFRKEGQNVTLSCEQNLNHDAMYWYRQDPGQGLRLIYYSQIVNDFQKGDIAEGYSVSREKKESFPLTVTSAQKNPTAFYLCASSIGTSNSYEQYFGPGTRLTVT.

The genes are TRBV4-2 and TRBJ2-5; 9 bases are a match to TRBD2. This CDR3 is 17 amino acids long. Looked up from germline, CDR1 is LGHNA and CDR2 is YNFKEQ. Trimming took 2 bases from V and 2 from J; bases not matched to a gene: 9. CDR3 protein: CASSQSIAGGGQETQYF. The CDR3 DNA sequence: TGTGCCAGCAGCCAATCTATCGCGGGAGGGGGGCAAGAGACCCAGTACTTC.

The gene calls are TRBV6-5 and TRBJ2-7, with 9 bases matching TRBD1. V trimming: 6 bases; J trimming: 7 bases; junction bases outside the gene matches: 7. In germline, CDR1 is MNHEY, CDR2 SVGAGI. This CDR3 is built from 13 residues. The CDR3 sequence is CASRPQGAGEQYF. The CDR3 DNA sequence: TGTGCCAGCAGGCCACAGGGGGCAGGAGAGCAGTACTTC.

V and J are TRBV6-5 and TRBJ2-7; 9 bases line up with TRBD1. The CDR3 loop spans 15 amino acids. Germline V gene lookup returns CDR1 MNHEY and CDR2 SVGAGI. J was trimmed by 0 bases and V by 5 bases; bases with no gene match: 5. The CDR3 loop is CASSPRQGVSYEQYF. The CDR3 nucleotides are TGTGCCAGCAGTCCCCGACAGGGGGTCTCCTACGAGCAGTACTTC.

This clone has just a few counts. CDR3 in amino acids: CASSCIRDRLDPEDYGYTF. The CDR3 bases are TGTGCCAGCAGCTGCATCCGGGACAGGCTCGACCCAGAGGACTATGGCTACACCTTC. V gene TRBV5-6 combines with J gene TRBJ1-2, with TRBD1 matching over 8 bases. Trimming removed 3 bases from V and 3 bases from J; junction bases left unmatched: 19. CDR3 length equals 19 residues. Germline V lookup: CDR1 SGHDT, CDR2 YYEEEE.

The chain uses TRBV6-1 and TRBJ2-7; 9 bases match TRBD1. Trimming removed 6 bases from V and 5 bases from J; junction bases left unmatched: 20. CDR3 length equals 18 residues. In germline, CDR1 is MNHNS, CDR2 SASEGT. This CDR3 is CASRELLGQGKNTNEQYF. For the CDR3, the DNA is TGTGCCAGCAGGGAACTCCTTGGACAGGGGAAAAATACGAACGAGCAGTACTTC.

This clone has more than one count but fewer than ten. One end of the junction is discordant with germline, which a read error may explain. This chain joins TRBV2 and TRBJ2-6; a weak D match, TRBD1 (6 bases). In germline, CDR1 is SNHLY, CDR2 FYNNEI. The CDR3 runs to 15 residues. CDR3: CASTTGQPGANGLTF. The CDR3 coding sequence is TGTGCCAGCACTACCGGACAGCCTGGGGCCAACGGCCTGACTTTC.

This clone was detected once. V usage is TRBV6-5 and J usage is TRBJ1-2; TRBD1 matches at 7 bases. Trimming removed 8 bases from V and 7 bases from J; junction bases left unmatched: 4. CDR1 is MNHEY and CDR2 is SVGAGI in the germline V gene. This CDR3 has 11 residues. CDR3 amino acids: CASLGTVGYTF. CDR3 sequence (DNA): TGTGCCAGCCTCGGGACAGTTGGCTACACCTTC.

The chain has TRBV11-1 and TRBJ2-5, with 11 nucleotides matching TRBD2. Trimming took 5 bases from V and 4 from J; bases not matched to a gene: 3. Germline-derived CDR1 and CDR2 are SGHAT and FQDESV (reference sequence). This CDR3 is built from 14 residues. The chain's CDR3 is CASSPTSGTETQYF. In DNA form, the CDR3 reads TGTGCCAGCAGCCCGACTAGCGGGACAGAGACCCAGTACTTC.

The chain combines TRBV5-1 with TRBJ2-5, with D perhaps matching TRBD2 (5 bases). With 4 bases removed from V and 11 bases from J, the gap between germline ends came to 21 bases. This CDR3 comprises 14 residues. The V gene's germline CDR1 is SGHRS and CDR2 YFSETQ. Here the CDR3 DNA reads TGCGCCAGCAGCCGACCGGACTCTGCGGAAAGGCAGTACTTC. Translated, it gives CASSRPDSAERQYF.

In DNA form, the CDR3 reads TGCGCCAGCTCCTTGGATGCGACTACCCAAGAGACCCAGTACTTC. This sequence encodes CASSLDATTQETQYF. The chain carries TRBV5-1 and TRBJ2-5; maybe TRBD2 (5 bases). V was trimmed by 7 bases and J by 1 base, leaving 17 bases between them. The germline V gene encodes CDR1 SGHRS and CDR2 YFSETQ. The CDR3 is 15 amino acids.

The chain couples TRBV9 to TRBJ1-3; D gene uncertain. V dropped 0 bases and J dropped 0 bases, with 10 bases sitting between them. Germline V gene sequence: CDR1 SGDLS, CDR2 YYNGEE. The CDR3 sequence is 16 residues long. CDR3 in amino acids: CASSVDMRVSGNTIYF. CDR3 nucleotides: TGTGCCAGCAGCGTAGACATGAGGGTCTCTGGAAACACCATATATTTT.

This clone was detected once. The rearrangement links TRBV7-3 to TRBJ2-5; 8 bases fit TRBD2. V shed 0 bases, J shed 4 bases, and the junction held 1 base outside the gene matches. Per the germline V gene, CDR1 is SGHTA and CDR2 is FQGTGA. This CDR3 spans 14 amino acids. CDR3 in amino acids: CASSLTGLGETQYF. CDR3 bases: TGTGCCAGCAGCTTAACGGGACTAGGAGAGACCCAGTACTTC.

The chain has TRBV12-5 and TRBJ1-2; tentatively, D is TRBD1 (6 bases). The CDR3 consists of 14 residues. V shed 7 bases and J shed 6 bases, with 18 bases lying between them. Per germline, CDR1 LGHNT and CDR2 FRNRAP. CDR3 DNA sequence: TGTGCTAGTGTCCCTTGGACAGACAAGAATGGCTACACCTTC. It yields the protein CASVPWTDKNGYTF.

J is TRBJ2-1 and V is TRBV27, with 10 bases that match TRBD2. CDR1 and CDR2 (germline): MNHEY, SMNVEV (reference sequence). The CDR3 length is 16 residues. V was pared by 5 bases and J by 6 bases, with 10 bases of the junction left unmatched. CDR3 residues: CASSRLTSGKGNEQFF. The CDR3 DNA sequence: TGTGCCAGCAGTCGTCTCACTAGCGGGAAGGGCAATGAGCAGTTCTTC.

J is TRBJ2-2 and V is TRBV14; 7 positions match TRBD2. Germline lookup yields CDR1 SGHDN and CDR2 FVKESK. This CDR3 is built from 16 residues. V gave up 4 bases and J gave up 1 base; unmatched junction bases: 6. The CDR3 loop is CASSLPTSRNTGELFF. The CDR3 DNA reads as TGTGCCAGCAGCCTACCGACTAGCAGGAACACCGGGGAGCTGTTTTTT. Based on the CDR3 plus reference TRBV14 and TRBJ2-2, the full variable domain is EAGVTQFPSHSVIEKGQTVTLRCDPISGHDNLYWYRRVMGKEIKFLLHFVKESKQDESGMPNNRFLAERTGGTYSTLKVQPAELEDSGVYFCASSLPTSRNTGELFFGEGSRLTVL.